This T cell receptor (beta chain) appears in the sequencing data of a study of blood T cell repertoires in COVID-19. Per germline, CDR1 SQVTM and CDR2 ANQGSEA. There are 11 residues in the CDR3. Original processing notes: Estimation of nucleated cell counts was performed using reference gene primer amplification. Clones were read by immunoSEQ multiplex PCR, and TCRdb kept only the in-frame ones, dropping some. The V and J calls and clone size were taken over from that table, and D and trimming were inferred from the DNA. The sample records some 70,000 clones, around 88% being singletons. The sequenced sample consisted of peripheral blood. The TCR was taken from a man in his sixties with acute or convalescent COVID-19. The V and J genes are TRBV29-1 and TRBJ1-2; 7 nucleotides agree with TRBD1. CDR3 in amino acids: CSGMEGAGYTF. The CDR3 coding sequence is TGCAGTGGAATGGAGGGGGCTGGCTACACCTTC.